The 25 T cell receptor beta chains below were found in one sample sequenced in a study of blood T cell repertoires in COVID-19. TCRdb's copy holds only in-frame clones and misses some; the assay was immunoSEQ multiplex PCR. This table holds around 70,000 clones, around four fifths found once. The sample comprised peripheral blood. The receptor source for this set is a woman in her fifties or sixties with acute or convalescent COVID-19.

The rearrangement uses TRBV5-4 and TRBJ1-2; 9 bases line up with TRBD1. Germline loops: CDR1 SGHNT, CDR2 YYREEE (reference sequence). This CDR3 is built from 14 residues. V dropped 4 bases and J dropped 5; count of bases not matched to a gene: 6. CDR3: CASSTDRGTYGYTF. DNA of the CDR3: TGTGCCAGCAGCACGGACAGGGGTACTTATGGCTACACCTTC.

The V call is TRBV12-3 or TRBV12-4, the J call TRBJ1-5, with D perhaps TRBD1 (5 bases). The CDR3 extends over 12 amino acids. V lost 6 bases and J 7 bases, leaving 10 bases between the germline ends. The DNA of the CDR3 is TGTGCCAGCAGGAGCAGGGAACAGCCCCAGCATTTT. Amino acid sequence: CASRSREQPQHF.

The CDR3 spells CASSAMGAGGEKLFF. The DNA of the CDR3 is TGTGCCAGCAGTGCAATGGGGGCTGGAGGTGAAAAACTGTTTTTT. The J gene is TRBJ1-4, the V gene TRBV7-9; possibly TRBD1 for D (6 bases). The CDR3 contains 15 residues. V was trimmed by 6 bases and J by 7 bases, leaving 18 bases between them. Germline-derived CDR1 and CDR2 are SEHNR and FQNEAQ (reference sequence).

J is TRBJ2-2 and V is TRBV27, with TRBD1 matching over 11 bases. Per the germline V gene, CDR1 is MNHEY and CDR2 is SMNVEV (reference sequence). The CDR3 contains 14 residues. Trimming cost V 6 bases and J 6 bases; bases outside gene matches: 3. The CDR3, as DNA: TGTGCCAGCAGGACGGGACAGGGGGCCGGGGAGCTGTTTTTT. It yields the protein CASRTGQGAGELFF.

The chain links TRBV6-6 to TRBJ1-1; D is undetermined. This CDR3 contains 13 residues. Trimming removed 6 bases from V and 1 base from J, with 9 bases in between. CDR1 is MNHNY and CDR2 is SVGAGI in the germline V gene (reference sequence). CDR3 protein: CASRRHSNTEAFF. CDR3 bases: TGTGCCAGCAGAAGACACTCGAACACTGAAGCTTTCTTT.

This chain's CDR3 is CASTQSGFYNEQFF. The CDR3 coding sequence is TGTGCCAGTACCCAGTCGGGTTTCTACAATGAGCAGTTCTTC. This chain uses TRBV19 with TRBJ2-1, with D unresolved. Germline loops: CDR1 LNHDA, CDR2 SQIVND (reference sequence). The CDR3 is 14 residues long. With 7 bases removed from V and 3 bases from J, the gap between germline ends came to 13 bases.

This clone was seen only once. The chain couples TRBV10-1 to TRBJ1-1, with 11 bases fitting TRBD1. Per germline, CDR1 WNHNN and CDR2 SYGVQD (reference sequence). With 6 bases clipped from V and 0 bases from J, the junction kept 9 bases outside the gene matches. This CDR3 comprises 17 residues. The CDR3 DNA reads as TGCGCCAGCAGCCGGGACAGGGGGGACCACATGAACACTGAAGCTTTCTTT. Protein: CASSRDRGDHMNTEAFF.

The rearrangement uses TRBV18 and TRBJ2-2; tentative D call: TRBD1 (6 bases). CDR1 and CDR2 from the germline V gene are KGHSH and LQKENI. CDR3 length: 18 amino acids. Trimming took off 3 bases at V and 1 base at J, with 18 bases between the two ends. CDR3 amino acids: CASSPPNTWTENTGELFF. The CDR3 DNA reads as TGTGCCAGCTCACCGCCTAATACCTGGACAGAGAACACCGGGGAGCTGTTTTTT.

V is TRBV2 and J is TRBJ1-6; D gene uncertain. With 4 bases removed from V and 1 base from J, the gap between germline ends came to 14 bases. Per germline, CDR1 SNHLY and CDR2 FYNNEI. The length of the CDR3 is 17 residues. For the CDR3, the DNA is TGTGCCAGCAGTGCAGATCTAGCTATATCCTATAATTCACCCCTCCACTTT. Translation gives CASSADLAISYNSPLHF.

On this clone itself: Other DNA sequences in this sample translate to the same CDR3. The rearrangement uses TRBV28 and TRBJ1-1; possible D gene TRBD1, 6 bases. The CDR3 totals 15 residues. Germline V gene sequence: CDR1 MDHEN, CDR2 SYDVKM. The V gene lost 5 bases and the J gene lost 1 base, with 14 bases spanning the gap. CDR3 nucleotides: TGTGCCAGCAGTCCCAGGGGCGGGGGGAACACTGAAGCTTTCTTT. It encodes CASSPRGGGNTEAFF.

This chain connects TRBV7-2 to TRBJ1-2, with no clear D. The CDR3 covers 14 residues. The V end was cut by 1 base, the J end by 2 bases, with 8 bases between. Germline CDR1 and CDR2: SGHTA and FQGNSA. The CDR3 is CASSLGRENYGYTF. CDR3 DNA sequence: TGTGCCAGCAGCTTAGGGCGGGAAAACTATGGCTACACCTTC.

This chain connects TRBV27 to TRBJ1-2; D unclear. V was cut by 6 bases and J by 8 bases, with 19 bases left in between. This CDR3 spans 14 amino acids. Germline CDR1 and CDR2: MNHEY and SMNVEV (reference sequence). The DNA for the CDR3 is TGTGCCAGCAGCGTCACCGGTGGGGAGACCGGCTACACCTTC. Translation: CASSVTGGETGYTF.

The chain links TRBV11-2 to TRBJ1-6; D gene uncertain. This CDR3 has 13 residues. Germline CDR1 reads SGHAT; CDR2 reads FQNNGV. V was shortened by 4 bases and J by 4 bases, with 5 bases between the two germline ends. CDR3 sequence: CASSSSYNSPLHF. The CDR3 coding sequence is TGTGCCAGCAGCTCGAGTTATAATTCACCCCTCCACTTT.

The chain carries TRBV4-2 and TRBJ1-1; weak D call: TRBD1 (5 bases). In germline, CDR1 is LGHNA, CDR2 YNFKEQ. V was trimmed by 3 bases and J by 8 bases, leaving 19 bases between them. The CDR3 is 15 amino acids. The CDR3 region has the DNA TGTGCCAGCAGCCACCCCGGGACTCTTAATGGGGAAGCTTTCTTT. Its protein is CASSHPGTLNGEAFF.

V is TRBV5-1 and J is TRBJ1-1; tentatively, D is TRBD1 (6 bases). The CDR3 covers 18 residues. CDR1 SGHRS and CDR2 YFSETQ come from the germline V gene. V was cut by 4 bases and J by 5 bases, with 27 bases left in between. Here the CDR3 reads CASSPKMAGDSGRTEAFF. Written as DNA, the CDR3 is TGCGCCAGCAGCCCAAAAATGGCAGGGGATTCGGGAAGGACTGAAGCTTTCTTT.

The CDR3 spells CASSSTKAEQYF. Here the CDR3 DNA reads TGTGCCAGCAGTTCCACTAAGGCCGAGCAGTACTTC. The rearrangement links TRBV6-2 or TRBV6-3 to TRBJ2-7; D remains unclear. The V gene's germline CDR1 is MNHEY and CDR2 SVGEGT. There are 12 residues in the CDR3. The ends were cut back, 4 bases at V and 6 bases at J, with 10 bases in the middle.

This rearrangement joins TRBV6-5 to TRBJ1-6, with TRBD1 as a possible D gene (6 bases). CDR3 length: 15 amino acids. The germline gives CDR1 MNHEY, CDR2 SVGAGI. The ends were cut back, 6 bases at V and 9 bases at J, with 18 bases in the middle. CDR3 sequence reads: CASSGLGQGTSPLHF. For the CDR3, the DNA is TGTGCCAGCAGCGGCCTTGGGCAGGGGACTTCACCCCTCCACTTT.

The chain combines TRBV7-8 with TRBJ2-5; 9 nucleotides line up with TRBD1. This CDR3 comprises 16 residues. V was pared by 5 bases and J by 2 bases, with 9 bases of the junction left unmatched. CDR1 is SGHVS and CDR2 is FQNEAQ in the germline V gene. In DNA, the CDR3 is TGTGCCAGCAGCATCGGACAGGGGAACTTACAAGAGACCCAGTACTTC. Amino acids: CASSIGQGNLQETQYF.

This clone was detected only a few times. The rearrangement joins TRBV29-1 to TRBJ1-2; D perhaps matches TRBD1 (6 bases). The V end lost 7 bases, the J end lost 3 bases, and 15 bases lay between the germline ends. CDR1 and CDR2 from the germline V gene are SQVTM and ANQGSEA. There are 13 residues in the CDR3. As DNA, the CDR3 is TGCAGCGCTAGAGGGGCAGGGGACTATGGCTACACCTTC. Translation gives CSARGAGDYGYTF.

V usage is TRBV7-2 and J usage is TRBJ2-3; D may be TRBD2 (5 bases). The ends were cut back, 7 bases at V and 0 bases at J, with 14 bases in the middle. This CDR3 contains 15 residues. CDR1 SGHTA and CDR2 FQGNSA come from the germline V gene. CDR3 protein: CASTPRSGSTDTQYF. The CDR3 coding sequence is TGTGCCAGCACCCCGAGAAGCGGCAGCACAGATACGCAGTATTTT.

CDR3 amino acids: CASSQDRGLAGATGELFF. In nucleotides, the CDR3 is TGCGCCAGCAGCCAAGATCGGGGGCTAGCGGGGGCCACCGGGGAGCTGTTTTTT. The V call is TRBV4-3, the J call TRBJ2-2; TRBD2 aligns across 10 bases. The V gene end was trimmed by 0 bases and the J gene end by 4 bases; junction bases not matched to a gene: 8. CDR1 is LGHNA, CDR2 YSLEER, per germline. This CDR3 contains 18 residues.

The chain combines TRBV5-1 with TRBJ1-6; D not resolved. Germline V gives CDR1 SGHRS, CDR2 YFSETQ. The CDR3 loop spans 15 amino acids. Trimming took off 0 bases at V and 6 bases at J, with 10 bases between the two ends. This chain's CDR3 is CASSLAVSGNSPLHF. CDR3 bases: TGCGCCAGCAGCTTGGCCGTTTCGGGTAATTCACCCCTCCACTTT.

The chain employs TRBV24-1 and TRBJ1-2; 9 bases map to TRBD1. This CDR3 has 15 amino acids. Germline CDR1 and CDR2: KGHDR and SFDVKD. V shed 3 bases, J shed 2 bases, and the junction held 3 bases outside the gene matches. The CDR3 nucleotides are TGTGCCACCAGTGATCCACAGGGGGCGAACTATGGCTACACCTTC. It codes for CATSDPQGANYGYTF.

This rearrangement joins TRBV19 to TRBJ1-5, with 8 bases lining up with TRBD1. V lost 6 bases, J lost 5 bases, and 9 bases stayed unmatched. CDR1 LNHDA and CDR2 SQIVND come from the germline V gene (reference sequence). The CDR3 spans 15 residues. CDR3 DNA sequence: TGTGCCAGTAGAATTACAGGGGGTGGTCATCAGCCCCAGCATTTT. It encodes CASRITGGGHQPQHF.

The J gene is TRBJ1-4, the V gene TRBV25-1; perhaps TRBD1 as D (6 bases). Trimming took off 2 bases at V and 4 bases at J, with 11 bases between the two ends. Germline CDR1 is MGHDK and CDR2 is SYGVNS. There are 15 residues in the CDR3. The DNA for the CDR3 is TGTGCCAGCAGTGAAATGGACAGACTTAATGAAAAACTGTTTTTT. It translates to CASSEMDRLNEKLFF.